These T cell receptor beta chains were read from a single sample in a study of OX40 agonist ivuxolimab in advanced cancers. Produced via immunoSEQ multiplex PCR; TCRdb's table is partial and in-frame only. The data contain about 46,000 clones, 90% to 95% of them singletons. The sequencing used CD4+ or CD8+ T cells sorted from blood, collected in a trial of the OX40 agonist ivuxolimab. These receptors were collected from an adult with an advanced solid tumor such as melanoma, head and neck, liver or kidney cancer. CDR3s include the opening cysteine and the closing phenylalanine or tryptophan. A D gene is named only where the DNA matches it firmly. The size entry is marked missing in some rows and otherwise reads once, few, many or a size class.

D: NA; size: NA; J: TRBJ2-4; V: TRBV7-8; CDR3: CASSLDPLDLAKNIQYF; DNA: TGTGCCAGCAGCTTAGATCCCCTTGATCTAGCCAAAAACATTCAGTACTTC
D: TRBD1; size: NA; J: TRBJ2-1; V: TRBV9; CDR3: CASSPPTGTPNEQFF; DNA: TGTGCCAGCAGCCCCCCGACAGGGACGCCGAATGAGCAGTTCTTC
D: TRBD2; size: NA; J: TRBJ2-3; V: TRBV27; CDR3: CASSPGLVTDTQYF; DNA: TGTGCCAGCAGTCCGGGACTAGTCACAGATACGCAGTATTTT
D: NA; size: few; J: TRBJ1-5; V: TRBV6-6; CDR3: CASMEYNQPQHF; DNA: TGTGCCAGCATGGAATACAATCAGCCCCAGCATTTT
D: TRBD1; size: NA; J: TRBJ1-1; V: TRBV27; CDR3: CASSLEIGRGPDTEAFF; DNA: TGTGCCAGCAGTTTAGAGATCGGCAGGGGGCCTGACACTGAAGCTTTCTTT
D: TRBD1; size: NA; J: TRBJ2-7; V: TRBV6-5; CDR3: CASSYQQGENEQYF; DNA: TGTGCCAGCAGTTACCAACAGGGGGAAAACGAGCAGTACTTC
D: NA; size: NA; J: TRBJ1-1; V: TRBV18; CDR3: CASSRRVGRRNTEAFF; DNA: TGTGCCAGCTCTCGACGAGTGGGGAGGCGGAACACTGAAGCTTTCTTT
D: NA; size: NA; J: TRBJ2-6; V: TRBV28; CDR3: CASSPIATGANVLTF; DNA: TGTGCCAGCAGCCCGATAGCTACTGGGGCCAACGTCCTGACTTTC
D: TRBD2; size: NA; J: TRBJ2-1; V: TRBV7-2; CDR3: CASSPIAGGEQFF; DNA: TGTGCCAGCAGCCCGATAGCGGGAGGTGAGCAGTTCTTC
D: NA; size: NA; J: TRBJ1-2; V: TRBV30; CDR3: CAWSVYNYGYTF; DNA: TGTGCCTGGAGTGTATACAACTATGGCTACACCTTC